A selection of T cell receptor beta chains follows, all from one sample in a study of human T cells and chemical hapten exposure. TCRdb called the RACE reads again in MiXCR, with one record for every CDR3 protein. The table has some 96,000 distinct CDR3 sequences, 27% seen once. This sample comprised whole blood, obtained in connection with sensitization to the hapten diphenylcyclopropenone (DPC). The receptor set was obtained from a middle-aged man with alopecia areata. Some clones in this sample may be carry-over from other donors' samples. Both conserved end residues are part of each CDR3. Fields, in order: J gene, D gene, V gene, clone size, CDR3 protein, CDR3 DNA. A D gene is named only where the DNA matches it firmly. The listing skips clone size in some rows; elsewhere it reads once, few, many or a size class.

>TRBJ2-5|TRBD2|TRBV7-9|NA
CASSLSGGLQETQYF
TGTGCCAGCAGCCTATCGGGAGGGCTTCAAGAGACCCAGTACTTC
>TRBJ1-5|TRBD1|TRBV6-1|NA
CASRVRGAGQPQHF
TGTGCCAGCAGAGTCAGGGGGGCTGGGCAGCCCCAGCATTTT
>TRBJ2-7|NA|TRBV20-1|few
CSASPSHRVSYEQYF
TGCAGTGCTAGCCCCTCCCACCGGGTCAGCTACGAGCAGTACTTC
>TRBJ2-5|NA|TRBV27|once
CASSLTYREETQYF
TGTGCCAGCAGTTTAACTTACAGGGAAGAGACCCAGTACTTC
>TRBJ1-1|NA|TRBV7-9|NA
CASSLARGTEAFF
TGTGCCAGCAGCTTAGCAAGGGGTACTGAAGCTTTCTTT
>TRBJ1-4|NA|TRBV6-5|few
CASSYSNRYNEKLFF
TGTGCCAGCAGTTACTCGAACCGATACAATGAAAAACTGTTTTTT
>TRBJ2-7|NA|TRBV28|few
CATDSRDYEQYF
TGTGCCACCGACTCCCGGGACTACGAGCAGTACTTC
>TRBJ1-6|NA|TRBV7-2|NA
CASSKDAGSSYNSPLHF
TGTGCCAGCAGCAAGGACGCCGGTAGCTCCTATAATTCACCCCTCCACTTT
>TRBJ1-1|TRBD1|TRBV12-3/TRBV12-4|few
CASGGQGWTEAFF
TGTGCCAGCGGGGGACAGGGGTGGACTGAAGCTTTCTTT
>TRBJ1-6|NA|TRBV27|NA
CASQPWGASSPLHF
TGTGCCAGTCAACCCTGGGGGGCGAGCTCACCCCTCCACTTT
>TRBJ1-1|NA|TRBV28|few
CASSFGGSRRNTEAFF
TGTGCCAGCAGTTTTGGGGGGTCCAGGAGGAACACTGAAGCTTTCTTT
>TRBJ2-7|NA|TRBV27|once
CASSLSGSPSYEQYF
TGTGCCAGCAGTTTATCCGGGTCCCCATCCTACGAGCAGTACTTC
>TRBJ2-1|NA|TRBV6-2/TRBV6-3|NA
CASSYAQGYNEQFF
TGTGCCAGCAGTTACGCACAGGGCTACAATGAGCAGTTCTTC
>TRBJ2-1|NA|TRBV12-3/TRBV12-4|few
CASPEQFF
TGTGCCAGCCCAGAGCAGTTCTTC
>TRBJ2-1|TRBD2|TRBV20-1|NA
CSARDVGTSGRRNNEQFF
TGCAGTGCTAGAGATGTAGGGACCAGCGGGAGGCGAAACAATGAGCAGTTCTTC
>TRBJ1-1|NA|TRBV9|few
CASSPPGRGVTEAFF
TGTGCCAGCAGCCCCCCGGGCAGAGGAGTCACTGAAGCTTTCTTT
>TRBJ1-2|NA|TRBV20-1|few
CSAPTYGYTF
TGCAGTGCTCCGACTTATGGCTACACCTTC
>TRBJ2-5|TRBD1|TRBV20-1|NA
CSARAQGQTQYF
TGCAGTGCTAGAGCACAGGGGCAGACCCAGTACTTC
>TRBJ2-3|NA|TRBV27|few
CASSRVPSDTQYF
TGTGCCAGCAGTCGAGTCCCTTCAGATACGCAGTATTTT
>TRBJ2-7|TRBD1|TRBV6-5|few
CASSQGQGAYEQYF
TGTGCCAGCAGTCAAGGACAGGGCGCCTACGAGCAGTACTTC
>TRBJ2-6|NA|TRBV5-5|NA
CAVAGRGKGANVLTF
TGTGCCGTCGCTGGACGGGGGAAAGGGGCCAACGTCCTGACTTTC
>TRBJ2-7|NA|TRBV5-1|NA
CASSLSRGDAYEQYF
TGCGCCAGCAGCTTGAGTAGGGGGGACGCCTACGAGCAGTACTTC
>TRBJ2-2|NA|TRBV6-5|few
CASSYSNIGNTGELFF
TGTGCCAGCAGTTACTCGAATATCGGGAACACCGGGGAGCTGTTTTTT
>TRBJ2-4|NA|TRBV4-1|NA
CASSQGGDFLAKNIQYF
TGCGCCAGCAGCCAAGGCGGAGACTTTCTAGCCAAAAACATTCAGTACTTC
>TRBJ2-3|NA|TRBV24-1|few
CATSGNNPGNGDTQYF
TGTGCCACCAGTGGTAATAATCCGGGAAACGGGGATACGCAGTATTTT
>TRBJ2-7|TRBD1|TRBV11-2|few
CASSLDLRTGSYEQYF
TGTGCCAGCAGCTTAGATCTCCGGACAGGGTCCTACGAGCAGTACTTC
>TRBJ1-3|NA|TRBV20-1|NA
CSARSQWAGSGNTIYF
TGCAGTGCTAGATCCCAGTGGGCCGGCTCTGGAAACACCATATATTTT
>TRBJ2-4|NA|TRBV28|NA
CASSGGIVSNIQYF
TGTGCCAGCTCCGGGGGTATAGTTTCGAACATTCAGTACTTC
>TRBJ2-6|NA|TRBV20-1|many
CSASEANSGANVLTF
TGCAGTGCTAGTGAGGCAAACTCTGGGGCCAACGTCCTGACTTTC
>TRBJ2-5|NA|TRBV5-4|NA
CASSPQLERQETQYF
TGTGCCAGCAGCCCTCAACTGGAGAGACAAGAGACCCAGTACTTC
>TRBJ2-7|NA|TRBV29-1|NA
CSVGGDGGGEQYF
TGCAGCGTTGGGGGGGATGGTGGCGGCGAGCAGTACTTC
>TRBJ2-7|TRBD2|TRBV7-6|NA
CASSRGPAGVNEQYF
TGTGCCAGCAGCCGGGGGCCAGCGGGAGTGAACGAGCAGTACTTC
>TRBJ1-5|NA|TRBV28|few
CASSFGQRNQPQHF
TGTGCCAGCAGTTTCGGACAACGCAATCAGCCCCAGCATTTT
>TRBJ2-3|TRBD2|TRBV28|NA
CASSLAGGPGDTQYF
TGTGCCAGCAGTTTAGCGGGAGGGCCGGGGGATACGCAGTATTTT
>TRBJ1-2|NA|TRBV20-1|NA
CSANIQGNYGYTF
TGCAGTGCTAACATCCAAGGCAACTATGGCTACACCTTC
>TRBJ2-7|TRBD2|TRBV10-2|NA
CASSESASGSYEQYF
TGCGCCAGCAGTGAGTCGGCTAGCGGGAGTTACGAGCAGTACTTC
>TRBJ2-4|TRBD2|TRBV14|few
CASSPFHGRAAKNIQYF
TGTGCCAGCAGCCCCTTCCACGGGAGGGCCGCCAAAAACATTCAGTACTTC
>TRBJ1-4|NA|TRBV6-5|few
CASSFRGGRNEKLFF
TGTGCCAGCAGTTTCAGAGGCGGTAGGAATGAAAAACTGTTTTTT
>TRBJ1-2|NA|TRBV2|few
CASSEEVNYGYTF
TGTGCCAGCAGTGAAGAGGTGAACTATGGCTACACCTTC
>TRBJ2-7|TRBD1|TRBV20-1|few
CSAGDRTGGLGEQYF
TGCAGTGCCGGCGACCGGACAGGGGGCCTTGGCGAGCAGTACTTC
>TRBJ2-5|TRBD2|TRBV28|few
CASTTLIRGLVGETQYF
TGTGCCAGCACTACTCTCATTCGGGGACTAGTTGGTGAGACCCAGTACTTC
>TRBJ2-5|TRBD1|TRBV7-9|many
CASSLDRGKEETQYF
TGTGCCAGCAGCTTAGACAGGGGGAAGGAAGAGACCCAGTACTTC
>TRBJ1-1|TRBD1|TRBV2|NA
CASAHGQGSIEAFF
TGTGCCAGCGCCCACGGACAGGGGAGTATTGAAGCTTTCTTT
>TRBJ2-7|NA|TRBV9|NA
CASSAQDSSYEQYF
TGTGCCAGCAGCGCCCAAGACAGCTCCTACGAGCAGTACTTC
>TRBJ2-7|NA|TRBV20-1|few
CSASVIAEIRKQYF
TGCAGTGCTAGCGTGATAGCGGAGATACGGAAGCAGTACTTC
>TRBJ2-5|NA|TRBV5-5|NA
CASSGSQETQYF
TGTGCCAGCAGCGGAAGCCAAGAGACCCAGTACTTC
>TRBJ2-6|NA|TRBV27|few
CASSSAEDYSGANVLTF
TGTGCCAGCAGCTCGGCCGAAGATTACTCTGGGGCCAACGTCCTGACTTTC
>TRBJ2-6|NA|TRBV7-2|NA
CASSPLLPGANVLTF
TGTGCCAGCAGCCCCCTGCTCCCTGGGGCCAACGTCCTGACTTTC
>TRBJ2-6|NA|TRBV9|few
CASRADYSGANVLTF
TGTGCCAGTAGGGCAGACTACTCTGGGGCCAACGTCCTGACTTTC
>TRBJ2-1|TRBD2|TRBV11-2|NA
CASSSTSGRGNEQFF
TGTGCCAGCAGTTCGACTAGCGGGAGAGGCAATGAGCAGTTCTTC
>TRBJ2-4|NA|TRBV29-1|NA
CSATGAKNIQYF
TGCAGCGCAACAGGAGCCAAAAACATTCAGTACTTC
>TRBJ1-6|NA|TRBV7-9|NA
CASSSGLINSPLHF
TGTGCCAGCAGCTCTGGTCTGATTAATTCACCCCTCCACTTT
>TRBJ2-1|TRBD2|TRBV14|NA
CASSQGTSGRYSSYNEQFF
TGTGCCAGCAGCCAAGGGACTAGCGGGAGATACAGCTCCTACAATGAGCAGTTCTTC
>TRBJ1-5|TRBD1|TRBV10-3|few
CAISIGQGDQPQHF
TGTGCCATCAGTATCGGACAGGGAGATCAGCCCCAGCATTTT